The entry below describes one T cell receptor beta chain. Its antigen target is currently unknown. No base quality values were provided; no much bigger clone lies one nucleotide off. This entry comes from a study of Ad26.COV2.S vaccination and SARS-CoV-2 variants (dated by TCRdb to the early 2020s). Background for the entire study: Vaccine-arm donors were drawn from COV1001, a multicentre, randomized, double-blind, placebo-controlled phase I-IIa trial of Ad26.COV2.S in healthy adults. Ad26.COV2.S was administered intramuscularly at a dose of 5x10^10 or 1x10^11 viral particles, either as one shot or as two shots given 56 days apart. Sequencing of the TCRbeta repertoire served to evaluate the specificity and breadth of SARS-CoV-2-reactive T cell receptors following Ad26.COV2.S vaccination. A total of roughly 32 samples were included in the TCR-sequenced set, comprising roughly 19 Ad26.COV2.S vaccine recipients, 5 placebo recipients and 8 SARS-CoV-2 convalescent individuals. Trial participants were randomized into five groups of five, in which low-dose or high-dose Ad26.COV2.S was given once or twice, or placebo was given on both occasions. Investigators did not know the trial group allocation while performing experiments and assessing outcomes. The paper's findings and limits, for the study overall: It was noted by the authors that total T cell responses may have been underestimated by the TCR breadth and depth analyses. Comparing responses between vaccine doses or regimens was not something the study was powered to do. After vaccination, spike-specific CD8+ and CD4+ T cell responses were reported to show substantial breadth. Higher spike-specific TCR breadth was observed in Ad26.COV2.S recipients than in placebo recipients (P = 0.0014). Vaccine and placebo recipients had comparable non-spike TCR breadth, which fits with the vaccine containing only spike.

The intended sense of this specimen's treatment or condition label: roughly 18 received Ad26.COV2.S at low or high dose, single or two shots; about five received placebo; per-sample allocation not given. For vaccine and placebo recipients, repertoires were sequenced using samples collected on day 63 after the first injection. In Cohort 1b, fewer than 30 adults aged 18-55 years were enrolled at a single site in Boston, USA, between 29 July and 7 August 2020. As a vaccine, Ad26.COV2.S was a replication-incompetent adenovirus type 26 vector that expressed a prefusion-stabilized SARS-CoV-2 spike protein derived from the original Wuhan strain. The CDR3 sequence holds 15 residues, the cysteine and phenylalanine included. The sequence is cut down to CDR3 DNA, 45 bases in frame from base 1. From V the trimming removes 6 bases and from J it removes 5 bases, while the gene matches leave 8 bases of the junction unaccounted for. CDR1 LNHDA and CDR2 SQIVND were looked up in the germline V gene (reference sequence).

TCRbeta CDR3 regions were sequenced with the immunoSEQ Assay. After extraction, genomic DNA underwent amplification by bias-controlled multiplex PCR, followed by high-throughput sequencing. The original pipeline was this. To quantify the absolute abundance of each unique TCRbeta CDR3 region, sequences were collapsed and filtered. T cell fraction was estimated by normalizing TCRbeta template counts to usable DNA, which was measured by amplifying reference genes present in all nucleated cells. Repertoire TCRs were annotated as SARS-CoV-2-specific by exact matching of V gene, CDR3 amino acid sequence and J gene to a known reactive TCR set. MIRA supplied the reference SARS-CoV-2 TCR set, which was filtered for enrichment in COVID-19-positive ImmuneCODE repertoires so that public or cross-reactive TCRs were removed. Using the MIRA antigens, annotated TCRs were further analysed by specific ORF or by position within an ORF. Breadth was defined as annotated unique rearrangements over total unique productive rearrangements; depth was the summed frequency of those rearrangements. Group comparisons of TCR breadth used two-sided Wilcoxon rank-sum tests. TCRdb holds this immuneACCESS table with in-frame rearrangements only. Some clones are missing; in checked studies, unresolved V genes explain under half, and the rest has no known cause. V, J and clone size were drawn from that table, and D and trimming were deduced from the DNA. In this sample the table shows 410,000 or so clones, more than 80% of which occur a single time. The ten top clones hold 9% to 15% of the sample.

The clonotype was recovered from a person aged 18 to 65 who received the Ad26.COV2.S COVID-19 vaccine or a placebo. This specimen was peripheral blood, taken in a trial of Ad26.COV2.S vaccine versus placebo. The V gene is TRBV19 and the J gene is TRBJ2-3; 10 bases in the middle match TRBD1. The DNA is TGTGCCAGTAGGGGCGACAGGGGGCGAGAAGATACGCAGTATTTT. The translation is CASRGDRGREDTQYF.